This T cell receptor beta chain was retrieved from a study of blood T cells in healthy people across ages. Sample-barcoded 5' priming and a J-beta primer mix drove a second PCR of about 7 to 11 cycles. MiXCR, run by TCRdb on the 5' RACE reads, gives a single entry per CDR3 protein. The table shows 1.5 million to 2 million distinct CDR3 sequences, with just under 50% occurring only once. V lost 4 bases to trimming and J lost 7 bases, with 15 bases between them. The CDR3 is made up of 13 amino acids. Germline CDR1 SGHRS, CDR2 YFSETQ. The chain carries TRBV5-1 and TRBJ2-7, with no clear D. The TCR comes from a woman in her thirties or forties in good health. Sequencing used blood. In DNA form, the CDR3 reads TGCGCCAGCAGCGATACCTCCTACAATGAGCAGTACTTC. It translates to CASSDTSYNEQYF.